The clone carrying this T cell receptor (beta chain) has a handful of counts. Its antigen is unidentified. The data belong to a study of T-cell reconstitution after alpha-beta-depleted transplantation in children. The study's findings and limits: Where some patients showed high TCRbeta diversity at day 60, it came from recipient T cells and thymic progenitors that had survived. Several hundred expanded graft clones reportedly supplied alpha-beta T cells about two months after transplant.

For TCRbeta, the library was prepared with unique molecular identifiers. TCRdb analysed the PCR reads with MiXCR anew, one entry per CDR3 protein. This sample has 400,000 to 450,000 distinct CDR3 sequences, with over 40% found just once. Trimming removed 5 bases from V and 3 bases from J; junction bases left unmatched: 3. CDR3 length: 13 amino acids. The receptor comes from a girl aged 2-10 years with aplastic anemia, due to receive a stem cell transplant. The rearrangement uses TRBV12-3 or TRBV12-4 and TRBJ2-7; TRBD1 matches at 8 bases. The material sequenced was PBMCs, taken before TCRalphabeta/CD19-depleted stem cell transplant. The CDR3 sequence: CASSRDRHYEQYF. CDR3 DNA sequence: TGTGCCAGCAGTCGGGACAGGCACTACGAGCAGTACTTC.